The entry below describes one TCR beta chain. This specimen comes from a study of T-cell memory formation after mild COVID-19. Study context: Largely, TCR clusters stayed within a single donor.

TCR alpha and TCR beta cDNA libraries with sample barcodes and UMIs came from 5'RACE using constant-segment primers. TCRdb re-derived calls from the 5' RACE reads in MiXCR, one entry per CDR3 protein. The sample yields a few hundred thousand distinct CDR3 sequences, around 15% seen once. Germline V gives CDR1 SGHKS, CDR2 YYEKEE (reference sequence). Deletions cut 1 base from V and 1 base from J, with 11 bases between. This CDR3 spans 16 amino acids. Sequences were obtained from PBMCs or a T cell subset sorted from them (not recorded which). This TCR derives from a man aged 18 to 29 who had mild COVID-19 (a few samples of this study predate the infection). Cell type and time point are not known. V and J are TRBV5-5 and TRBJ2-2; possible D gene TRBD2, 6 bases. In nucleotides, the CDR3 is TGTGCCAGCAGCTTGAGACGACTAGTGAACACCGGGGAGCTGTTTTTT. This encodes CASSLRRLVNTGELFF.